The clone carrying this T cell receptor (beta chain) was detected a few times. Its antigen remains unidentified. The CDR3 runs 14 residues. V shed 0 bases and J shed 4 bases, with 7 bases lying between them. Germline V gene data show CDR1 as SGDLS and CDR2 as YYNGEE. These data belong to a study of beta chain features in type 1 diabetes. Isolated RNA was reverse transcribed in full, so expressed TCRB transcripts were sequenced. Method: immunoSEQ multiplex PCR; TCRdb's copy keeps in-frame clones and lacks some. The table has 300,000 to 350,000 clones, 13% seen once. General observations from the study: Among patients, naive, central memory and Treg TCRB repertoires appeared more similar than among healthy donors. cDNA-based reads could over-represent cells with high TCR expression. Moderate yet significant TCRB CDR3 shortening was seen in Type 1 diabetes patients in all four CD4+ subsets. In these data, an HLA type influence on TCRB rearrangement remained unresolved.

J is TRBJ2-2 and V is TRBV9; D remains unclear. The source of this sequence is a woman under 30 with type 1 diabetes. Sequenced input: naive CD4+ T cells from blood. The chain's CDR3 is CASSVEPGTGELFF. CDR3 nucleotides: TGTGCCAGCAGCGTAGAGCCTGGCACCGGGGAGCTGTTTTTT.